These 30 T cell receptor beta chains were sequenced from one sample in a study of T cell clonality in common variable immunodeficiency. Clones were read by immunoSEQ multiplex PCR, and TCRdb kept only the in-frame ones, dropping some. This sample carries about 34,000 clones, none of them present only once. Sequencing input: peripheral blood mononuclear cells. The receptors stem from a person aged 18-70 years in good health.

This clone showed up many times. Read coverage stops 3 residues before the CDR3 terminus; the germline J gene supplies the remainder. The rearrangement uses TRBV18 and TRBJ2-5; TRBD1 agrees at 7 bases. The CDR3 totals 17 residues. The J segment lost 5 bases and the V segment lost 3 bases, leaving 15 bases of the junction unmatched. Germline CDR1 and CDR2: KGHSH and LQKENI. The covered CDR3 bases are TGTGCCAGCTCACCGCAGTTCACAGGGGCAAAGGGGGAGACC. As protein: CASSPQFTGAKGET. The entire CDR3 reads CASSPQFTGAKGETQYF.

This clone was seen repeatedly, ten times or more. The read falls 3 residues short of the CDR3 end, and the missing part is taken from the germline J gene. This chain links TRBV20-1 with TRBJ1-5; 7 bases line up with TRBD1. The CDR3 consists of 13 residues. The germline CDR1 and CDR2 sequences are DFQATT and SNEGSKA (reference sequence). Germline trimming cut 4 bases from V and 6 bases from J; bases unmatched to any gene: 6. CDR3 bases read: TGCAGTGCTACAGAGACAGGGTCTCAGCCC. Encoded protein: CSATETGSQP. The whole CDR3 sequence is CSATETGSQPQHF.

This clone was detected many times. Coverage ceases 3 residues before the CDR3 finishes, and the germline J gene fills in the end. This chain connects TRBV7-2 to TRBJ1-2; tentative D call: TRBD1 (5 bases). Germline V lookup: CDR1 SGHTA, CDR2 FQGNSA. The V and J ends lost 1 base and 6 bases respectively, with 9 bases between them. CDR3 size: 13 residues. The part of the CDR3 DNA that was read is TGTGCCAGCAGCTTAGACCCCAGGGATGGC. Its protein product is CASSLDPRDG. The whole CDR3 region reads CASSLDPRDGYTF.

This clone was seen at least ten times. The read finishes 3 residues shy of the CDR3 end, and the germline J gene is used to complete it. The rearrangement joins TRBV5-1 to TRBJ2-5; 8 nucleotides line up with TRBD2. V was pared by 4 bases and J by 5 bases, with 10 bases of the junction left unmatched. There are 15 residues in the CDR3. Germline V CDR1 and CDR2: SGHRS, YFSETQ. The covered CDR3 bases are TGCGCCAGCAGCCCGCTCGGACTAGCCAGCGAGACC. This gives the protein CASSPLGLASET. The full CDR3 protein reads CASSPLGLASETQYF.

This CDR3 reads CASSLEDRGGDNEQFF. CDR3 DNA, as far as it was read: TGCGCCAGCAGCTTGGAGGACAGGGGAGGGGACAATGAG. The chain employs TRBV5-1 and TRBJ2-1; 9 bases fit TRBD1. The observed sequence ends 3 residues before the CDR3 terminus, with the missing tail filled in from the germline J gene. J gave up 5 bases and V 0 bases, and 6 bases lay outside the gene matches. The CDR3 consists of 16 residues. From germline, CDR1 is SGHRS and CDR2 YFSETQ.

This clone was counted many times. Read sequence stops 3 residues before the CDR3 end, and the germline J gene provides the missing end. The chain links TRBV9 to TRBJ2-5, with a tentative D call TRBD1 (5 bases). CDR1 SGDLS and CDR2 YYNGEE come from the germline V gene. CDR3 length equals 15 residues. Trimming took 0 bases from V and 5 from J, leaving 14 bases between them. The sequenced CDR3 bases are TGTGCCAGCAGCGTAGGGGGCGGTATATGGGAGACC. This translates into CASSVGGGIWET. The full CDR3 protein reads CASSVGGGIWETQYF.

The sample holds many counts of this clone. Read sequence stops 3 residues before the CDR3 end, and the germline J gene provides the missing end. V gene TRBV10-2 combines with J gene TRBJ2-3, with D perhaps TRBD2 (6 bases). This CDR3 is built from 14 residues. Germline-derived CDR1 and CDR2 are WSHSY and SAAADI. Trimming pared 8 bases from V and 0 bases from J, leaving 12 bases between. The CDR3 bases that were read are TGCGCCAGCTCAAGCGGGCAAAGCACAGATACG. Its translation: CASSSGQSTDT. The entire CDR3 sequence reads CASSSGQSTDTQYF.

This clone was detected a few times. The observed sequence ends 3 residues before the CDR3 terminus, with the missing tail filled in from the germline J gene. This rearrangement joins TRBV5-1 to TRBJ2-5, with 12 bases fitting TRBD2. Germline values: CDR1 SGHRS, CDR2 YFSETQ. CDR3 length: 16 amino acids. Trimming cost V 4 bases and J 0 bases; bases outside gene matches: 4. The sequenced CDR3 bases are TGCGCCAGCAGCAGGGGGACTAGCGGGTACCAAGAGACC. Protein sequence: CASSRGTSGYQET. The whole CDR3 region reads CASSRGTSGYQETQYF.

There are many counts of this clone. Sequencing ends 3 residues short of the CDR3 end; the germline J gene provides the rest. The gene calls are TRBV6-1 and TRBJ2-7, with D possibly TRBD1 on 5 matching bases. Looked up from germline, CDR1 is MNHNS and CDR2 is SASEGT. The CDR3 runs to 15 residues. The V end lost 0 bases, the J end lost 1 base, and 10 bases lay between the germline ends. CDR3 sequence: CASSEATGDSYEQYF. The CDR3 bases that were read are TGTGCCAGCAGTGAAGCTACAGGCGATTCCTACGAG.

This clone was seen ten or more times. The CDR3 end is not reached by the read, which stops 3 residues before it; the germline J gene fills it in. The J gene is TRBJ1-3, the V gene TRBV5-4, with a possible D match to TRBD1 (5 bases). V was pared by 6 bases and J by 2 bases, with 12 bases between. This CDR3 is built from 14 residues. The V gene's germline CDR1 is SGHNT and CDR2 YYREEE (reference sequence). Partial CDR3 DNA: TGTGCCAGCACCATGGGGGGAACTGGAAACACC. This translates into CASTMGGTGNT. From start to end, the CDR3 is CASTMGGTGNTIYF.

This clone was picked up many times. Read sequence stops 3 residues before the CDR3 end, and the germline J gene provides the missing end. V usage is TRBV11-3 and J usage is TRBJ2-1, with 10 nucleotides matching TRBD2. V lost 5 bases, J lost 5 bases, and 6 bases stayed unmatched. Germline CDR1 SGHNT, CDR2 YENEEA. The CDR3 is 15 residues long. The CDR3 bases that were read are TGTGCCAGCAGCCCTAGCGGGGGTGCGAACAATGAG. Its translation: CASSPSGGANNE. The entire CDR3 reads CASSPSGGANNEQFF.

There are many counts of this clone. The CDR3 goes on 3 residues after the read ends, and that part is filled in from the germline J gene. The chain joins TRBV20-1 to TRBJ2-3; 7 bases line up with TRBD1. CDR1 DFQATT and CDR2 SNEGSKA come from the germline V gene (reference sequence). CDR3 length: 18 residues. J gave up 0 bases and V 3 bases, and 15 bases lay outside the gene matches. CDR3 sequence reads: CSARKGAGLVSSTDTQYF. CDR3 bases read: TGCAGTGCTAGGAAGGGGGCAGGGTTAGTTTCTAGCACAGATACG.

A remark on this clone: The CDR3 is cut off 3 residues early in the read; its end comes from the germline J gene. The J gene is TRBJ2-4, the V gene TRBV7-9; D uncertain. The CDR3 runs to 15 residues. Germline CDR1 reads SEHNR; CDR2 reads FQNEAQ (reference sequence). CDR3 sequence reads: CASSLDYPLLYGQYF. The CDR3 bases that were read are TGTGCCAGCAGCTTAGATTACCCCTTGCTCTATGGT.

This clone has at least ten counts. The read falls 3 residues short of the CDR3 end, and the missing part is taken from the germline J gene. The chain has TRBV20-1 and TRBJ2-7, with D possibly matching TRBD2 (6 bases). The germline V gene has CDR1 DFQATT and CDR2 SNEGSKA (reference sequence). The CDR3 runs 13 residues. Between the trimmed V and J ends, which lost 3 bases and 5 bases, there was a span of 14 bases. CDR3 bases read: TGCAGTGCTAGGGGGGGTCCTCACGACGAG. Translating it yields CSARGGPHDE. The entire CDR3 protein reads CSARGGPHDEQYF.

This clone came up many times. The CDR3 end is not reached by the read, which stops 3 residues before it; the germline J gene fills it in. The chain has TRBV7-8 and TRBJ1-5; 9 bases fit TRBD1. Unmatched junction bases numbered 5, after V lost 1 base and J lost 7 bases. The CDR3 has 15 amino acids. Germline V gene sequence: CDR1 SGHVS, CDR2 FQNEAQ. This CDR3 reads CASSLGDRDRQPQHF. The part of the CDR3 DNA that was read is TGTGCCAGCAGCTTAGGGGACAGGGATCGGCAGCCC.

In the case of this clone: The read ends 3 residues early relative to the CDR3; the germline J gene fills the gap. The rearrangement uses TRBV5-1 and TRBJ1-2; the match to TRBD1 covers 7 bases. Germline CDR1 is SGHRS and CDR2 is YFSETQ. This CDR3 comprises 16 residues. Losses at the gene ends were 4 bases for V and 1 base for J; bases not matched to a gene: 10. The CDR3 reads CASSDYRGGLNYGYTF. The DNA read from the CDR3 is TGCGCCAGCAGCGACTACAGGGGAGGACTTAACTATGGC.

Many counts were recorded for this clone. The sequenced fragment ends 3 residues before the CDR3 boundary, so the rest is inferred from the germline J gene. The rearrangement joins TRBV12-3 or TRBV12-4 to TRBJ2-3; D is perhaps TRBD1 (5 bases). V lost 1 base and J lost 3, with 11 bases in between. This CDR3 is 15 amino acids long. The CDR3 loop reads CASSLVGRVTDTQYF. CDR3 bases read: TGTGCCAGCAGTTTAGTAGGCAGGGTTACAGATACG.

Ten or more counts support this clone. With the read ending 3 residues before the CDR3 end, the germline J gene is used to fill in that end. This rearrangement joins TRBV5-1 to TRBJ1-4; TRBD1 matches at 9 bases. After removal of 0 bases from V and 3 bases from J, the junction contained 6 bases not matched to a gene. The V gene's germline CDR1 is SGHRS and CDR2 YFSETQ. This CDR3 is 17 amino acids long. The sequenced part of the CDR3 DNA is TGCGCCAGCAGCTTGGGGACAGGGGCGGCTTCTAATGAAAAA. Translating it yields CASSLGTGAASNEK. The entire CDR3 sequence reads CASSLGTGAASNEKLFF. The full variable domain, with the rest looked up from reference TRBV5-1 and TRBJ1-4, is KAGVTQTPRYLIKTRGQQVTLSCSPISGHRSVSWYQQTPGQGLQFLFEYFSETQRNKGNFPGRFSGRQFSNSRSEMNVSTLELGDSALYLCASSLGTGAASNEKLFFGSGTQLSVL.

This clone was found many times. The read terminates 3 residues ahead of where the CDR3 ends, so the germline J gene completes it. The V and J genes are TRBV10-3 and TRBJ2-7; D may be TRBD1 (6 bases). The germline V and J ends were trimmed by 8 bases and 1 base, with 9 bases remaining between them. The CDR3 length is 12 residues. Germline CDR1 and CDR2: ENHRY and SYGVKD. The CDR3 region is CAIQTGSYEQYF. CDR3 DNA, as far as it was read: TGTGCCATCCAGACAGGTTCCTACGAG.

This clone was seen repeatedly, ten times or more. The missing CDR3 end, 3 residues past where the read stops, is filled in from the germline J gene. This chain uses TRBV6-1 with TRBJ2-1, with TRBD2 matching 10 bases. Germline CDR1 reads MNHNS; CDR2 reads SASEGT. This CDR3 spans 18 amino acids. After removal of 2 bases from V and 4 bases from J, the junction contained 11 bases not matched to a gene. CDR3 DNA, as far as it was read: TGTGCCAGCAGTGAAAAGGGCCTAGCGGGGGAAAGTTACAATGAG. This encodes CASSEKGLAGESYNE. The full-length CDR3 reads as CASSEKGLAGESYNEQFF.

This clone came up many times. Read coverage stops 3 residues before the CDR3 terminus; the germline J gene supplies the remainder. The chain couples TRBV5-1 to TRBJ2-3; D is possibly TRBD2 (7 bases). The CDR3 is made up of 15 amino acids. Trimming left V 0 bases short and J 5 bases short, with 13 bases between. The germline gives CDR1 SGHRS, CDR2 YFSETQ. CDR3 region: CASSLGGGAEDTQYF. The covered CDR3 bases are TGCGCCAGCAGCTTGGGTGGGGGGGCTGAAGATACG.

This clone is categorized as medium-sized. The read halts 3 residues ahead of the CDR3 end, with the missing end drawn from the germline J gene. The gene calls are TRBV20-1 and TRBJ2-1; D remains ambiguous. V lost 1 base and J lost 4, with 5 bases in between. This CDR3 contains 12 residues. Germline-derived CDR1 and CDR2 are DFQATT and SNEGSKA (reference sequence). The chain's CDR3 is CSARVVYNEQFF. The sequenced part of the CDR3 DNA is TGCAGTGCTAGAGTAGTTTACAATGAG.

The sample holds many counts of this clone. Read data end 3 residues before the CDR3 end; the end is taken from the germline J gene. The chain joins TRBV6-2 or TRBV6-3 to TRBJ1-2, with 7 nucleotides matching TRBD1. The germline V gene has CDR1 MNHEY and CDR2 SVGEGT. V shed 2 bases and J 3 bases; nucleotides not matched to a gene: 3. The CDR3 has 14 residues. The CDR3 reads CASSYRTGDYGYTF. Partial CDR3 DNA: TGTGCCAGCAGTTACAGGACAGGTGACTATGGC.

This clone was detected ten times or more. From the germline J gene comes the end of the CDR3, since the read stops 3 residues before it. J is TRBJ1-1 and V is TRBV6-2 or TRBV6-3, with D hard to call. V lost 2 bases and J lost 1, with 8 bases in between. The CDR3 has 14 amino acids. The germline V gene encodes CDR1 MNHEY and CDR2 SVGEGT. The CDR3 loop is CASSYLDKNTEAFF. Incomplete CDR3 DNA: TGTGCCAGCAGTTACCTCGACAAGAACACTGAA.

The sample holds many counts of this clone. The read ends 3 residues shy of where the CDR3 ends; the end is completed using the germline J gene. The V gene is TRBV11-2, the J gene TRBJ2-7; 7 bases are shared with TRBD2. Germline values: CDR1 SGHAT, CDR2 FQNNGV. This CDR3 region has 15 residues. The junction had 5 bases not matched to a gene; V was cut back by 0 bases and J by 3 bases. Here the CDR3 reads CASSLDLAGVYEQYF. The CDR3 DNA, read in part, is TGTGCCAGCAGCTTAGATCTGGCGGGGGTCTACGAG.

This clone occurred many times. The read finishes 3 residues shy of the CDR3 end, and the germline J gene is used to complete it. The chain recombines TRBV2 with TRBJ2-1, with 14 bases identical to TRBD2. The CDR3 has 17 residues. V dropped 4 bases and J dropped 7; count of bases not matched to a gene: 9. Per germline, CDR1 SNHLY and CDR2 FYNNEI. CDR3 loop: CASSARLAGGRGNEQFF. CDR3 DNA, as far as it was read: TGTGCCAGCAGTGCGAGACTAGCGGGGGGGCGAGGGAATGAG.

This clone was recorded many times. The read is 3 residues too short to cover the CDR3 end, so that end is filled in from the germline J gene. The chain has TRBV19 and TRBJ1-2, with D uncertain. Trimming took off 3 bases at V and 5 bases at J, with 10 bases between the two ends. This CDR3 contains 13 residues. Germline lookup yields CDR1 LNHDA and CDR2 SQIVND (reference sequence). The CDR3 sequence is CASSMGSLYGYTF. The DNA read from the CDR3 is TGTGCCAGTAGTATGGGCAGTCTGTATGGC.

There are many counts of this clone. The CDR3 end is not reached by the read, which stops 3 residues before it; the germline J gene fills it in. This chain uses TRBV20-1 with TRBJ2-3; tentatively, D is TRBD2 (6 bases). The CDR3 extends over 16 amino acids. Germline CDR1 DFQATT, CDR2 SNEGSKA (reference sequence). V shed 4 bases and J shed 1 base, with 18 bases lying between them. The CDR3 protein is CSANGGNVRRTDTQYF. CDR3 bases read: TGCAGTGCTAACGGGGGTAACGTTAGGCGCACAGATACG.

This clone appeared a few times. This may be a read error: a much more frequent sequence differs by one nucleotide. The read comes to an end 3 residues before the CDR3 does, leaving the germline J gene to fill in the end. Other DNA sequences within the sample encode an identical CDR3. The chain carries TRBV20-1 and TRBJ2-5, with 12 bases that match TRBD2. The CDR3 covers 16 residues. In germline, CDR1 is DFQATT, CDR2 SNEGSKA (reference sequence). CDR3 sequence reads: CSARGSRLAGVETQYF. The part of the CDR3 DNA that was read is TGCAGTGCCAGAGGTTCTCGACTAGCGGGAGTCGAGACC.

Many counts were recorded for this clone. The read finishes 3 residues shy of the CDR3 end, and the germline J gene is used to complete it. The chain recombines TRBV11-3 with TRBJ2-1; D might be TRBD2 (6 bases). Trimming took off 1 base at V and 2 bases at J, with 9 bases between the two ends. CDR1 and CDR2 (germline): SGHNT, YENEEA. The CDR3 sequence is 15 residues long. The CDR3: CASSLGRGPYNEQFF. The covered CDR3 bases are TGTGCCAGCAGCTTAGGGCGGGGACCCTACAATGAG.